This T cell receptor (beta chain) was identified in a study of PD-1 blockade in mismatch repair-deficient tumors. Points from the study as a whole: After pembrolizumab, tumor-resident clones rose rapidly, then generally contracted before radiologic responses.

TCRs were sequenced from a few patients responding to pembrolizumab. Profiled with immunoSEQ multiplex PCR; TCRdb holds only in-frame clones, not every one. This sample carries 120,000 or so clones, around 83% of them seen once, and the ten largest clones take roughly 12%. This clone was counted once. The antigen is unknown. This clonotype was obtained from an adult with mismatch repair-deficient cancer. The sequences come from peripheral blood, collected 44 weeks after starting pembrolizumab.

For the CDR3, the DNA is TGTGCCAGCAGCCCCCGGGACACCTACGAGCAGTACTTC. As protein: CASSPRDTYEQYF. The chain carries TRBV4-2 and TRBJ2-7; tentative D call: TRBD1 (6 bases). Between the trimmed V and J ends, which lost 4 bases and 2 bases, there was a span of 9 bases. CDR3 length equals 13 residues. Per the germline V gene, CDR1 is LGHNA and CDR2 is YNFKEQ.